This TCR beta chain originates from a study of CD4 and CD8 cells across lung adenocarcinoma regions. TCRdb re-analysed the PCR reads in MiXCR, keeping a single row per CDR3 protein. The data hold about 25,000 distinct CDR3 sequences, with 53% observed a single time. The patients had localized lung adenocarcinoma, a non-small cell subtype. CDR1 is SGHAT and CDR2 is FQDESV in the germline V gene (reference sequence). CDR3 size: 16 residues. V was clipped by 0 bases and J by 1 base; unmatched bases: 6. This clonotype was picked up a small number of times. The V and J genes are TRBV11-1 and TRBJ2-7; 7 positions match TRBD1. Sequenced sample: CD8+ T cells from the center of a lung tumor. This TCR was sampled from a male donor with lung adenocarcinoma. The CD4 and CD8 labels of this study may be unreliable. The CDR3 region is CASSLALGGRSYEQYF. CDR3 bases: TGTGCCAGCAGCTTAGCTTTAGGGGGCCGTTCCTACGAGCAGTACTTC.